The entry that follows covers one T cell receptor (beta chain) sequence. Its specificity is not known. Sequencing was performed with immunoSEQ multiplex PCR; in TCRdb, only in-frame clones are kept and a portion is missing. The top ten clones hold 1.5% to 2% of a sample with tens of thousands of clones, 75% to 90% of them seen once. CDR1 ENHRY and CDR2 SYGVKD come from the germline V gene. This CDR3 spans 15 amino acids. Trimming shortened V by 3 bases and J by 2 bases, and 13 bases separated the two germline ends. Documented time point: pretreatment peripheral blood. These data come from a study of PD-L1 blockade in urothelial cancer. Study-level information: Patients arrived having already received 0 to 3 prior chemotherapy regimens. Blood samples contained a median about 150,000 T cells. Study-level points and caveats: Below-median TCR clonality that was measured in pretreatment blood predicted better survival.

The chain links TRBV10-3 to TRBJ2-5; unclear D gene. Material: PBMCs, obtained around atezolizumab (anti-PD-L1) treatment. The receptor comes from a man aged 65 to 79 with urothelial cancer. The CDR3 nucleotides read TGTGCCATCAGTGATGAGTCCGTTAAACAAGAGACCCAGTACTTC. Its protein product is CAISDESVKQETQYF.